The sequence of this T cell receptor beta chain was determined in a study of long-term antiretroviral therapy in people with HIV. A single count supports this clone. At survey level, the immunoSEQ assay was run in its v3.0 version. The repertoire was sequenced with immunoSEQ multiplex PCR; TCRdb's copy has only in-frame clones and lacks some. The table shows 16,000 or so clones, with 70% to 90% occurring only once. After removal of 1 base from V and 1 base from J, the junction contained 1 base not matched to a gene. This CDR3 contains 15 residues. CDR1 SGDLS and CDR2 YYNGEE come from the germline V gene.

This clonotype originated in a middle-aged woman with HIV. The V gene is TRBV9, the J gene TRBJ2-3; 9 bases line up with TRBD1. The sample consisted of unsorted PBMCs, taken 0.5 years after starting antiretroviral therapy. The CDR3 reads CASSVWTGGTDTQYF. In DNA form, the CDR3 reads TGTGCCAGCAGCGTATGGACAGGGGGCACAGATACGCAGTATTTT.